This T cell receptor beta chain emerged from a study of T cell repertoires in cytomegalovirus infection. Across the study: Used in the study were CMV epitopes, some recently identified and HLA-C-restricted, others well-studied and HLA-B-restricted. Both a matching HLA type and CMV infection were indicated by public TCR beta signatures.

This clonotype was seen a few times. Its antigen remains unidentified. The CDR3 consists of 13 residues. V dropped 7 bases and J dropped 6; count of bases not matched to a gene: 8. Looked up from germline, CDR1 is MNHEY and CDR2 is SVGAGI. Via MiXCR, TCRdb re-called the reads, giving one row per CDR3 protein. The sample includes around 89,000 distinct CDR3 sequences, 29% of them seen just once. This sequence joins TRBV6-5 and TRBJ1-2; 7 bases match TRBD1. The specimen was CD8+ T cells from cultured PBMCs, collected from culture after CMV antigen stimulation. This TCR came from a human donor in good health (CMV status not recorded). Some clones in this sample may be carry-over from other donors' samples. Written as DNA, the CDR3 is TGTGCCAGCACTCAGACAGGGACGCATGGCTACACCTTC. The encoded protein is CASTQTGTHGYTF.